This is a list of T cell receptor beta chains from one sample in a study of T cell responses to AZD1222 COVID-19 vaccine. The data were produced by immunoSEQ multiplex PCR, yet TCRdb's version contains in-frame clones alone and is incomplete. Of about 96,000 clones in the sample, about 88% were seen once. Sequenced here: peripheral blood, sampled on day 0 of AZD1222 vaccination. The receptors originated from an adult in good health. The CDR3 runs from the conserved cysteine through the conserved F or W. A D gene is named only where the DNA matches it firmly. Size tells how often a clone was seen (once, few, many) or the class of an expanded clone, and some rows leave it out.

j_call clone_size d_call v_call cdr3_aa
TRBJ1-5 . . TRBV15 CATSRDRQGGQPQHF
TRBJ1-4 . . TRBV27 CASSSRSGEKLFF
TRBJ1-6 . TRBD1 TRBV5-1 CASNPGTGYDSPLHF
TRBJ1-1 . . TRBV30 CAWSVGGGGTEAFF
TRBJ1-5 . . TRBV5-6 CASSLGIGSNQPQHF
TRBJ2-1 . TRBD2 TRBV4-1 CASSQGNGGKYNEQFF
TRBJ1-3 . . TRBV29-1 CSVAVSGNTIYF
TRBJ1-4 . . TRBV28 CASTGQNEKLFF
TRBJ1-2 . TRBD1 TRBV5-6 CASSLEPGQGGYGYTF
TRBJ2-5 . . TRBV29-1 CSVAGETQYF
TRBJ2-5 . TRBD1 TRBV3-1/TRBV3-2 CASSQDDRVGGTQYF
TRBJ1-4 . . TRBV6-5 CASRTEARGGEKLFF
TRBJ1-1 . . TRBV6-5 CASSYSGGGLNTEAFF
TRBJ2-6 . . TRBV5-1 CASSSGANVLTF
TRBJ1-4 . TRBD1 TRBV5-1 CASSRDRASDEKLFF
TRBJ1-4 . TRBD1 TRBV19 CASRTDRYNEKLFF
TRBJ2-7 few . TRBV3-1/TRBV3-2 CASSQASQDHEQYF
TRBJ2-7 . . TRBV6-2/TRBV6-3 CASSRDGGAYEQYF
TRBJ2-1 once . TRBV4-3 CASSQDPRLSSYNEQFF
TRBJ1-6 . . TRBV5-3 CARSFSPNSPLHF
TRBJ2-7 . . TRBV15 CATSASLSYEQYF
TRBJ2-5 . . TRBV12-3/TRBV12-4 CASSWMQETQYF
TRBJ1-2 once TRBD1 TRBV9 CASSGGTGIYGYTF
TRBJ2-1 . . TRBV28 CASTPDKYNEQFF
TRBJ2-1 . . TRBV6-2/TRBV6-3 CASSTTGTGQFF
TRBJ2-2 . . TRBV4-2 CASSQDQGSGELFF
TRBJ1-4 . . TRBV4-1 CASSQDRSTNEKLFF
TRBJ1-3 . . TRBV24-1 CATSDARSSGNTIYF
TRBJ1-5 . . TRBV30 CAWSAGGFAGPRHSNQPQHF